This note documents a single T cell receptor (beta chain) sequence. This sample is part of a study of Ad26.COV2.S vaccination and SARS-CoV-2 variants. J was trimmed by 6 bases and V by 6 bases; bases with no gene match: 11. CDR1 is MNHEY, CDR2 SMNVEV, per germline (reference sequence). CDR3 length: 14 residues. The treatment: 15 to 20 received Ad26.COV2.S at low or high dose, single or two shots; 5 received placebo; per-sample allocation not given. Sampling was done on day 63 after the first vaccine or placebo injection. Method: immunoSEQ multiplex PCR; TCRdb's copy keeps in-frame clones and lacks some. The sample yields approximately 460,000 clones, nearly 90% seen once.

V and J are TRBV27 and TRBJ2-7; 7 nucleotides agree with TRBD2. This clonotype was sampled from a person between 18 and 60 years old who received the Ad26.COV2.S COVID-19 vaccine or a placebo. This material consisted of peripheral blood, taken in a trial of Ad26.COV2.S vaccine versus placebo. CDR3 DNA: TGTGCCAGCAGGGCACCTTGGGGGGGACTCGAGCAGTACTTC. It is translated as CASRAPWGGLEQYF.